These 25 T cell receptor beta chains were sequenced from one sample in a study of human T cells and chemical hapten exposure. TCRdb reanalysed the RACE reads using MiXCR and keeps one entry per CDR3 protein. This sample has nearly 350,000 distinct CDR3 sequences; around 7% occur once, and the top ten carry roughly 7.9%. Time point noted: patch test 1, 2 weeks after DPC sensitization. Treatment noted: therapeutic diphenylcyclopropenone sensitization with weekly scalp DPC. The material was whole blood, obtained in connection with sensitization to the hapten diphenylcyclopropenone (DPC). Source of these receptors: a woman in her late teens or twenties with alopecia areata. Some clones in this sample may be carry-over from other donors' samples.

This clonotype was counted many times. This chain uses TRBV7-9 with TRBJ1-2; 9 bases match TRBD1. V lost 4 bases to trimming and J lost 7 bases; unmatched junction nucleotides: 7. The CDR3 is 14 residues long. Germline CDR1 and CDR2: SEHNR and FQNEAQ (reference sequence). CDR3 bases: TGTGCCAGCAGCTCGGACAGGGGTTTCTCTGGCTACACCTTC. It is translated as CASSSDRGFSGYTF. The full variable domain, with the rest looked up from reference TRBV7-9 and TRBJ1-2, is DTGVSQNPRHKITKRGQNVTFRCDPISEHNRLYWYRQTLGQGPEFLTYFQNEAQLEKSRLLSDRFSAERPKGSFSTLEIQRTEQGDSAMYLCASSSDRGFSGYTFGSGTRLTVV.

This clonotype was seen many times. V is TRBV6-2 or TRBV6-3 and J is TRBJ2-6; 7 bases are a match to TRBD1. Trimming removed 8 bases from V and 1 base from J; junction bases left unmatched: 8. The CDR3 runs 16 residues. The germline V gene encodes CDR1 MNHEY and CDR2 SVGEGT. The CDR3 coding sequence is TGTGCCAGCGCTTCCGGGACAGCTTCTGGGGCCAACGTCCTGACTTTC. Amino acids: CASASGTASGANVLTF.

This clonotype was counted between two and nine times. This sequence joins TRBV9 and TRBJ1-1; TRBD1 aligns across 10 bases. The CDR3 is 15 residues long. Trimming at V came to 4 bases and at J to 6 bases, leaving 9 bases not matched to a gene. Germline V gene data show CDR1 as SGDLS and CDR2 as YYNGEE. This CDR3 is CASSTGGQGIPEAFF. In DNA, the CDR3 is TGTGCCAGCAGCACTGGGGGACAGGGGATTCCTGAAGCTTTCTTT.

This clonotype has at least ten counts. V usage is TRBV4-2 and J usage is TRBJ2-1; D not certain. The germline gives CDR1 LGHNA, CDR2 YNFKEQ. The CDR3 totals 11 residues. Trimming removed 2 bases from V and 12 bases from J, with 8 bases in between. CDR3 DNA: TGTGCCAGCAGCCAATCTGGATTGCAGTTCTTC. Its protein is CASSQSGLQFF.

This clonotype was observed a few times. The chain is built from TRBV3-1 and TRBJ2-2; D is ambiguous. This CDR3 contains 15 residues. Germline V lookup: CDR1 LGHDT, CDR2 YNNKEL (reference sequence). V shed 1 base and J shed 7 bases, with 13 bases lying between them. CDR3 sequence: CASSQGIGIRGELFF. The CDR3 DNA reads TGTGCCAGCAGCCAAGGAATAGGGATACGCGGGGAGCTGTTTTTT.

The chain employs TRBV5-1 and TRBJ2-6; D is undetermined. The length of the CDR3 is 16 residues. The V gene lost 1 base and the J gene lost 0 bases, with 8 bases spanning the gap. In germline, CDR1 is SGHRS, CDR2 YFSETQ. The CDR3 region is CASSLLNPSGANVLTF. As DNA, the CDR3 is TGCGCCAGCAGCTTGTTAAACCCCTCTGGGGCCAACGTCCTGACTTTC.

At least ten counts were recorded for this clonotype. CDR3 DNA sequence: TGCGCCAGCAGCCAAGATTTTCACAGCTCCTACGAGCAGTACTTC. This sequence encodes CASSQDFHSSYEQYF. The gene calls are TRBV4-3 and TRBJ2-7; no clear D. V shed 0 bases and J shed 0 bases, with 9 bases lying between them. The CDR3 runs 15 residues. Germline V gene lookup returns CDR1 LGHNA and CDR2 YSLEER.

Only a few counts were recorded for this clonotype. The CDR3 reads CASSQVSPSSGANVLTF. The CDR3 region has the DNA TGTGCCAGCAGCCAAGTTTCACCGAGCTCTGGGGCCAACGTCCTGACTTTC. The chain carries TRBV4-2 and TRBJ2-6; D gene uncertain. Trimming took 1 base from V and 0 from J, leaving 10 bases between them. The V gene's germline CDR1 is LGHNA and CDR2 YNFKEQ. The CDR3 runs to 17 residues.

This CDR3 is CASSLATRREETQYF. For the CDR3, the DNA is TGTGCCAGCAGCTTGGCGACTAGGCGCGAAGAGACCCAGTACTTC. The V gene is TRBV5-6, the J gene TRBJ2-5, with a possible D match to TRBD2 (6 bases). The V gene lost 0 bases and the J gene lost 3 bases, with 12 bases spanning the gap. The CDR3 runs 15 residues. The germline CDR1 and CDR2 sequences are SGHDT and YYEEEE. The entire variable domain, with the rest obtained from reference TRBV5-6 and TRBJ2-5, is as follows: DAGVTQSPTHLIKTRGQQVTLRCSPKSGHDTVSWYQQALGQGPQFIFQYYEEEERQRGNFPDRFSGHQFPNYSSELNVNALLLGDSALYLCASSLATRREETQYFGPGTRLLVL.

The gene calls are TRBV3-1 and TRBJ2-3; D is possibly TRBD1 (7 bases). V was trimmed by 0 bases and J by 1 base, leaving 14 bases between them. Germline V CDR1 and CDR2: LGHDT, YNNKEL (reference sequence). This CDR3 region has 17 residues. This CDR3 reads CASSQDWRGQRTDTQYF. The CDR3 nucleotides read TGTGCCAGCAGCCAAGATTGGAGGGGGCAGCGCACAGATACGCAGTATTTT.

This clonotype appeared a few times. The chain carries TRBV6-2 or TRBV6-3 and TRBJ1-5; 9 nucleotides match TRBD1. CDR1 and CDR2 (germline): MNHEY, SVGEGT. The CDR3 runs 14 residues. Unmatched junction bases numbered 6, after V lost 6 bases and J lost 6 bases. The CDR3 region is CASRLQGARQPQHF. The CDR3 nucleotides are TGTGCCAGCAGGTTACAGGGGGCTCGTCAGCCCCAGCATTTT.

The chain employs TRBV11-2 and TRBJ2-5; TRBD2 agrees at 8 bases. CDR1 is SGHAT, CDR2 FQNNGV, per germline. The junction had 7 bases not matched to a gene; V was cut back by 4 bases and J by 0 bases. This CDR3 has 16 amino acids. The CDR3 DNA follows: TGTGCCAGCAGCTGGAGGGGACTAGGGGACCAAGAGACCCAGTACTTC. This sequence encodes CASSWRGLGDQETQYF.

This clonotype was recorded at least ten times. The J gene is TRBJ2-1, the V gene TRBV6-1; tentatively, D is TRBD1 or TRBD2 (6 bases each). CDR1 MNHNS and CDR2 SASEGT come from the germline V gene. This CDR3 has 15 amino acids. V lost 1 base and J 6 bases, leaving 13 bases between the germline ends. The CDR3 bases are TGTGCCAGCAGTGAAGTTGGGGGGCCTTTCAATGAGCAGTTCTTC. This encodes CASSEVGGPFNEQFF.

A few counts support this clonotype. The rearrangement uses TRBV14 and TRBJ2-7; 7 bases map to TRBD1. In germline, CDR1 is SGHDN, CDR2 FVKESK. J lost 2 bases, V lost 5 bases, and 12 bases had no gene match. This CDR3 region has 16 residues. The CDR3 is CASSVLRGPRTYEQYF. CDR3 bases: TGTGCCAGCAGCGTGTTAAGGGGGCCAAGAACCTACGAGCAGTACTTC. The complete variable domain, with remaining parts taken from reference TRBV14 and TRBJ2-7, reads EAGVTQFPSHSVIEKGQTVTLRCDPISGHDNLYWYRRVMGKEIKFLLHFVKESKQDESGMPNNRFLAERTGGTYSTLKVQPAELEDSGVYFCASSVLRGPRTYEQYFGPGTRLTVT.

The V call is TRBV25-1, the J call TRBJ2-3; either TRBD1 or TRBD2 may supply D (5 bases each). V was trimmed by 1 base and J by 5 bases, leaving 10 bases between them. The V gene's germline CDR1 is MGHDK and CDR2 SYGVNS. This CDR3 is built from 14 residues. CDR3 region: CASSEFGTQDTQYF. DNA of the CDR3: TGTGCCAGCAGTGAATTCGGGACCCAAGATACGCAGTATTTT.

V gene TRBV12-3 or TRBV12-4 combines with J gene TRBJ2-7, with TRBD2 matching 10 bases. Unmatched junction bases numbered 2, after V lost 3 bases and J lost 3 bases. The length of the CDR3 is 14 residues. Here the CDR3 reads CASSFIAGGYEQYF. CDR3 nucleotide sequence: TGTGCCAGCAGTTTTATAGCGGGGGGCTACGAGCAGTACTTC.

The chain couples TRBV3-1 to TRBJ2-1; D is unclear. Germline CDR1 is LGHDT and CDR2 is YNNKEL (reference sequence). The CDR3 covers 16 residues. V lost 3 bases and J 6 bases, leaving 18 bases between the germline ends. CDR3 nucleotides: TGTGCCAGCAGCCAGGCAAGGTATGTTGGGATCAATGAGCAGTTCTTC. Translated: CASSQARYVGINEQFF.

This clonotype was observed at least ten times. This chain uses TRBV28 with TRBJ2-5; D gene uncertain. The V end lost 5 bases, the J end lost 2 bases, and 12 bases lay between the germline ends. CDR1 is MDHEN and CDR2 is SYDVKM in the germline V gene. This CDR3 is built from 14 residues. CDR3 protein: CASSIGQLQETQYF. In nucleotides, the CDR3 is TGTGCCAGCAGTATCGGGCAGCTTCAAGAGACCCAGTACTTC.

This clonotype was observed a handful of times. The chain uses TRBV2 and TRBJ2-7; D may be TRBD1 (6 bases). This CDR3 comprises 15 residues. Germline-derived CDR1 and CDR2 are SNHLY and FYNNEI. Trimming left V 2 bases short and J 2 bases short, with 13 bases between. The CDR3: CASSEHLDRTYEQYF. CDR3 bases: TGTGCCAGCAGTGAACATTTGGACAGAACCTACGAGCAGTACTTC.

This clonotype was seen only a few times. The chain links TRBV6-2 or TRBV6-3 to TRBJ1-1; D perhaps matches TRBD1 (5 bases). From germline, CDR1 is MNHEY and CDR2 SVGEGT. Trimming cost V 4 bases and J 1 base, with 19 bases left between them. The CDR3 length is 17 residues. The CDR3 sequence: CASSFVRDPQQNTEAFF. The CDR3 bases are TGTGCCAGCAGTTTCGTACGGGACCCCCAGCAGAACACTGAAGCTTTCTTT.

This clonotype occurred many times. The chain uses TRBV28 and TRBJ1-5; maybe TRBD1 (5 bases). CDR3 length equals 13 residues. From germline, CDR1 is MDHEN and CDR2 SYDVKM. Trimming pared 6 bases from V and 7 bases from J, leaving 13 bases between. This chain's CDR3 is CASSRVPEQPQHF. The CDR3 nucleotides are TGTGCCAGCAGCAGGGTCCCCGAGCAGCCCCAGCATTTT.

The chain links TRBV5-5 to TRBJ1-1, with D hard to call. The CDR3 sequence is 13 residues long. Germline CDR1 reads SGHKS; CDR2 reads YYEKEE (reference sequence). V lost 2 bases and J 6 bases, leaving 11 bases between the germline ends. Written as DNA, the CDR3 is TGTGCCAGCAGCTTAACCTTTAGGGCTGAAGCTTTCTTT. Translating gives CASSLTFRAEAFF.

The chain joins TRBV24-1 to TRBJ2-1, with 8 bases aligning to TRBD1. J lost 0 bases, V lost 9 bases, and 3 bases had no gene match. This CDR3 spans 14 amino acids. CDR1 KGHDR and CDR2 SFDVKD come from the germline V gene. The DNA for the CDR3 is TGTGCCACCGACAGGGGACCCTCCTACAATGAGCAGTTCTTC. Translating it yields CATDRGPSYNEQFF.

This clonotype was counted a few times. The chain's CDR3 is CASSPRGVAGRDEQFF. CDR3 DNA sequence: TGTGCCAGCAGTCCCCGTGGAGTAGCGGGGAGGGATGAGCAGTTCTTC. The chain links TRBV28 to TRBJ2-1; 8 nucleotides line up with TRBD2. The junction had 14 bases not matched to a gene; V was cut back by 5 bases and J by 8 bases. This CDR3 spans 16 amino acids. Germline V lookup: CDR1 MDHEN, CDR2 SYDVKM.

This clonotype has just a few counts. V is TRBV6-5 and J is TRBJ2-7, with no clear D. This CDR3 has 11 residues. Trimming pared 5 bases from V and 5 bases from J, leaving 7 bases between. Germline assignment: CDR1 MNHEY and CDR2 SVGAGI. This chain's CDR3 is CASSREHEQYF. DNA of the CDR3: TGTGCCAGCAGTAGGGAACACGAGCAGTACTTC.